This T cell receptor (beta chain) was recovered during a study of blood T cell repertoires in COVID-19. The overall study: COVID-19 samples from acute and convalescent phases originated in the United States, Italy and Spain.

Assignments of participants to cohorts depended upon their own reported clinical history. As processed by the authors: Cell counts per sample came from amplifying reference gene primers. TCRdb keeps only in-frame clones here, not all; method: immunoSEQ multiplex PCR. V and J calls and clone size are those listed in that table; D and trimming were worked out from the DNA. The sample holds more than 350,000 clones, 80% to 90% seen once. CDR1 and CDR2 from the germline V gene are LGHNA and YSLEER. The V end lost 0 bases, the J end lost 4 bases, and 10 bases lay between the germline ends. The CDR3 is made up of 15 amino acids.

The chain carries TRBV4-3 and TRBJ1-5; D is perhaps TRBD1 (5 bases). This sequence was found in a man in his late teens or twenties who had recovered from COVID-19. The sample comprised PBMCs or T cells enriched from blood (not recorded which). The CDR3 nucleotides are TGCGCCAGCAGCCAAGAGTTCAGGGATAATCAGCCCCAGCATTTT. Protein product: CASSQEFRDNQPQHF.